The source of this TCR beta chain is a study of blood T cells in healthy people across ages. Study-wide results and caveats: TCR beta diversity tracked closely with naive T cell percentage.

With V trimmed by 5 bases and J by 3 bases, 2 bases remained unmatched. The CDR3 is 14 residues long. Per the germline V gene, CDR1 is MNHEY and CDR2 is SMNVEV (reference sequence). Worth noting for this clonotype: Its antigen is currently unknown.

The total RNA that was extracted per sample amounted to at least 6 micrograms. For the second PCR, which ran for about 7 to 11 cycles, a sample-barcoded 5' primer and a J-beta primer mix were used. Any given sample supplied a minimum of 3 million CDR3-containing paired-end reads. Via MiXCR, TCRdb re-called the 5' RACE reads, giving one row per CDR3 protein. Among 850,000 to 1,100,000 distinct CDR3 sequences listed, roughly two fifths were seen once. This clonotype was obtained from a young man in good health. Source material: blood. This chain links TRBV27 with TRBJ1-4, with 8 positions matching TRBD1. CDR3 region: CASSVQGANEKLFF. The DNA for the CDR3 is TGTGCCAGCAGTGTACAGGGGGCTAATGAAAAACTGTTTTTT.